This T cell receptor beta chain was found in a study of T cells in Graves' hyperthyroidism and ophthalmopathy. This clonotype was counted at least ten times. The source material, RNA transcripts, was used to amplify TCR beta CDR3 regions. A first-round RT-PCR of the TCR CDR3 used the HTBI primer set. Using its own MiXCR run on the multiplex PCR reads, TCRdb lists one record per CDR3 protein. In the table there are approximately 510,000 distinct CDR3 sequences, around 20% of which are singletons. V was clipped by 8 bases and J by 1 base, with 12 bases between them. CDR1 is MDHEN and CDR2 is SYDVKM in the germline V gene. CDR3 length equals 13 residues.

The clonotype originates from a man aged 18 to 30 with Graves' hyperthyroidism. The chain employs TRBV28 and TRBJ2-7; D is perhaps TRBD2 (5 bases). The sample was blood. The CDR3 coding sequence is TGTGCCAGCGACACAGCGGTTTCCTACGAGCAGTACTTC. Its translation is CASDTAVSYEQYF.